The clone carrying this T cell receptor beta chain was seen a few times. The data belong to a study of blood T cell repertoires in COVID-19. Profiled with immunoSEQ multiplex PCR; TCRdb holds only in-frame clones, not every one. Of fewer than 110,000 clones in the sample, 80% to 85% were seen once. The germline V and J ends were trimmed by 5 bases and 3 bases, with 22 bases remaining between them. Germline V gene data show CDR1 as SGHTA and CDR2 as FQGNSA. There are 17 residues in the CDR3. The sequencing input was peripheral blood. The chain carries TRBV7-2 and TRBJ1-1, with D possibly being TRBD1 (6 bases). This clonotype originated in a human donor in a cohort sampled during active COVID-19. The CDR3 DNA reads as TGTGCCAGCAGCGCCAGTCTTCGGGGGGCAGGGGACACTGAAGCTTTCTTT. It encodes CASSASLRGAGDTEAFF.